These 13 T cell receptor beta chains share one sample of origin, sequenced in a study of blood T cells in healthy people across ages. The second PCR ran about 6 to 12 cycles with a sample-barcoded 5' primer and J-beta primers. TCRdb re-called the 5' RACE reads with MiXCR, one entry per CDR3 protein. The sample records approximately 940,000 distinct CDR3 sequences, roughly 43% being singletons. Sequencing was performed on blood. These receptors originate from a man younger than 45 in good health.

The chain links TRBV4-1 to TRBJ1-1; 7 bases agree with TRBD1. The V and J ends lost 4 bases and 5 bases, in that order; junction bases with no gene match: 13. Germline CDR1 is MGHRA and CDR2 is YSYEKL. This CDR3 is 16 amino acids long. For the CDR3, the DNA is TGCGCCAGCAGCCCAGGTCGGGGGACAGTGGAAACTGAAGCTTTCTTT. Its protein product is CASSPGRGTVETEAFF.

There are a few counts of this clonotype. The genes are TRBV4-1 and TRBJ2-5, with 9 bases identical to TRBD1. The last part of the DNA fits TRBJ2-7 better; the J call may be wrong. Looked up from germline, CDR1 is MGHRA and CDR2 is YSYEKL. The CDR3 extends over 15 amino acids. As DNA, the CDR3 is TGCGCCAGCAGCCAAGAGGACAGGGGTCAGTACGAGCAGTACTTC. It is translated as CASSQEDRGQYEQYF.

This clonotype was found a few times. V usage is TRBV7-2 and J usage is TRBJ2-3, with 7 nucleotides matching TRBD2. The CDR3 runs 14 residues. V shed 11 bases, J shed 6 bases, and the junction held 14 bases outside the gene matches. Germline lookup yields CDR1 SGHTA and CDR2 FQGNSA. This CDR3 is CASSAQGTIDTQYF. The CDR3 nucleotides are TGTGCCTCCTCAGCCCAAGGGACTATTGATACGCAGTATTTT.

This chain connects TRBV6-5 to TRBJ2-2; 8 positions agree with TRBD2. The CDR3 loop spans 17 amino acids. Germline lookup yields CDR1 MNHEY and CDR2 SVGAGI. V was pared by 2 bases and J by 6 bases, with 11 bases of the junction left unmatched. The CDR3 is CASSYAGGLGRSGELFF. The CDR3 DNA is TGTGCCAGCAGTTACGCGGGGGGACTAGGTCGATCCGGGGAGCTGTTTTTT.

This clonotype turned up a few times. The chain carries TRBV28 and TRBJ2-7, with 7 bases identical to TRBD1. The ends lost 5 bases at V and 2 bases at J; junction bases unmatched: 12. The CDR3 is 16 residues long. The germline V gene has CDR1 MDHEN and CDR2 SYDVKM. The CDR3 DNA follows: TGTGCCAGCAGTATTATGCCCCAGGGACAGCCCTACGAGCAGTACTTC. It encodes CASSIMPQGQPYEQYF.

The rearrangement links TRBV29-1 to TRBJ1-1; D is uncertain. In germline, CDR1 is SQVTM, CDR2 ANQGSEA. The germline V and J ends were trimmed by 3 bases and 3 bases, with 8 bases remaining between them. This CDR3 spans 12 amino acids. In nucleotides, the CDR3 is TGCAGCGTTGATATGGGTCACACTGAAGCTTTCTTT. Its protein is CSVDMGHTEAFF.

Many counts were recorded for this clonotype. The gene calls are TRBV29-1 and TRBJ2-7; possibly TRBD1 for D (5 bases). CDR1 and CDR2 (germline): SQVTM, ANQGSEA. The V end lost 3 bases, the J end lost 1 base, and 10 bases lay between the germline ends. This CDR3 region has 13 residues. The CDR3 sequence is CSVDGQGSYEQYF. In DNA, the CDR3 is TGCAGCGTTGATGGCCAGGGATCCTACGAGCAGTACTTC.

V is TRBV6-1 and J is TRBJ1-1; D unclear. Deletions cut 1 base from V and 2 bases from J, with 11 bases between. Germline-derived CDR1 and CDR2 are MNHNS and SASEGT. The CDR3 extends over 15 amino acids. CDR3 DNA: TGTGCCAGCAGTGAAGGATCGGCAGCCAACACTGAAGCTTTCTTT. Translation: CASSEGSAANTEAFF.

The gene calls are TRBV3-1 and TRBJ1-3; D remains unclear. V was pared by 0 bases and J by 1 base, with 4 bases between. In germline, CDR1 is LGHDT, CDR2 YNNKEL (reference sequence). This CDR3 comprises 14 residues. The CDR3 here is CASSQEGSGNTIYF. The CDR3 DNA sequence: TGTGCCAGCAGCCAAGAAGGATCTGGAAACACCATATATTTT.

The CDR3 protein is CASSYQGLKNTEAFF. The CDR3 DNA follows: TGTGCCAGCAGCTACCAGGGACTGAAGAACACTGAAGCTTTCTTT. The chain links TRBV3-1 to TRBJ1-1; D might be TRBD1 (5 bases). V was clipped by 5 bases and J by 1 base, with 14 bases between them. Germline V lookup: CDR1 LGHDT, CDR2 YNNKEL (reference sequence). This CDR3 spans 15 amino acids.

Regarding this clonotype: This could be a read error, since a much larger clone is one nucleotide away. V is TRBV9 and J is TRBJ1-1; D unresolved. This CDR3 comprises 13 residues. Germline loops: CDR1 SGDLS, CDR2 YYNGEE. The CDR3 nucleotides are TGTGTCAGCAGCGTAGAAGGGAACACTGAAGCTTTCTTT. This gives the protein CVSSVEGNTEAFF. The whole variable domain, remainder taken from reference TRBV9 and TRBJ1-1, is DSGVTQTPKHLITATGQRVTLRCSPRSGDLSVYWYQQSLDQGLQFLIQYYNGEERAKGNILERFSAQQFPDLHSELNLSSLELGDSALYFCVSSVEGNTEAFFGQGTRLTVV.

This clonotype was detected many times. The rearrangement uses TRBV7-2 and TRBJ2-3; TRBD2 agrees at 11 bases. CDR3 length: 15 residues. V dropped 5 bases and J dropped 9; count of bases not matched to a gene: 10. Germline V gives CDR1 SGHTA, CDR2 FQGNSA. CDR3 sequence reads: CASSQGLAESGTQYF. CDR3 coding DNA: TGTGCCAGCAGCCAGGGACTAGCGGAGAGCGGGACGCAGTATTTT.

This clonotype was detected only a few times. An end of the junction differs from the germline gene, which may be a read error. This rearrangement joins TRBV7-2 to TRBJ1-1, with D uncertain. Germline CDR1 and CDR2: SGHTA and FQGNSA. The CDR3 is made up of 11 amino acids. CDR3 coding DNA: TGTGCTAGCAGCTTAAGTACTGGAGCTTTCTTT. Translated: CASSLSTGAFF. Using reference TRBV7-2 and TRBJ1-1 for the parts outside the CDR3, the full variable domain is GAGVSQSPSNKVTEKGKDVELRCDPISGHTALYWYRQSLGQGLEFLIYFQGNSAPDKSGLPSDRFSAERTGGSVSTLTIQRTQQEDSAVYLCASSLSTGAFFGQGTRLTVV.